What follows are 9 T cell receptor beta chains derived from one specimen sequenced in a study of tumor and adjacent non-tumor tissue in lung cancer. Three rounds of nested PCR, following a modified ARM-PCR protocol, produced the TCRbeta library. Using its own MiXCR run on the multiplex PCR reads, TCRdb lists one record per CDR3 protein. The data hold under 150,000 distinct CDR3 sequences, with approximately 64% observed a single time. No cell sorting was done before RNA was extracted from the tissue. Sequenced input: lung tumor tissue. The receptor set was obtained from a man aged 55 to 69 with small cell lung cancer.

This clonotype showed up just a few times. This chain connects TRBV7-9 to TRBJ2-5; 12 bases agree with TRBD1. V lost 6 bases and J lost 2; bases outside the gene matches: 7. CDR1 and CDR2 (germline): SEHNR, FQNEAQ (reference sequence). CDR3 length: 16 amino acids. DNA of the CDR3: TGTGCCAGCAGGCTCGGGACAGGGGGCTGGCAAGAGACCCAGTACTTC. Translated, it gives CASRLGTGGWQETQYF.

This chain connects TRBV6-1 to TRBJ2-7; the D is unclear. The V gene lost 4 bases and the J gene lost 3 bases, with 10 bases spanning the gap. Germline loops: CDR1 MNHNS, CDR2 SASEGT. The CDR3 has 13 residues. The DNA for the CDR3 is TGTGCCAGCAGTGGTGGGTCCTACTACGAGCAGTACGTC. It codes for CASSGGSYYEQYV.

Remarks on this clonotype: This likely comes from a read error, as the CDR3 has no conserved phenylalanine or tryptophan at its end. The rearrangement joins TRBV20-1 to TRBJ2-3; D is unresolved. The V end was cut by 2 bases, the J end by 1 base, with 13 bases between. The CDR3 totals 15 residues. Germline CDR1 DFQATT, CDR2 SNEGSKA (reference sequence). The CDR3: CSARSGVLGTDTQYI. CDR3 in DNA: TGCAGTGCTAGAAGTGGAGTTCTAGGCACAGATACGCAGTATATT.

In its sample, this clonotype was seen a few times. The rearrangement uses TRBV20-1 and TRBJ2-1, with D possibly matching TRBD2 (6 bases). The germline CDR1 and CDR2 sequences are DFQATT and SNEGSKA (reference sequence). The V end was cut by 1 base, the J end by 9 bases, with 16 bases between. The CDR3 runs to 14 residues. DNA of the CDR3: TGCAGTGCTAGAGTCCCCTTCGGGAGCAGTGAGCAGTTCTTC. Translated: CSARVPFGSSEQFF.

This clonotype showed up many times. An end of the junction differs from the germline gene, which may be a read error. The DNA for the CDR3 is TGCAGTGCTAGAGAGGGAAATTCGGGATGGGTCTTC. Encoded protein: CSAREGNSGWVF. This chain uses TRBV20-1 with TRBJ2-1, with D perhaps TRBD2 (5 bases). From germline, CDR1 is DFQATT and CDR2 SNEGSKA (reference sequence). The CDR3 runs to 12 residues.

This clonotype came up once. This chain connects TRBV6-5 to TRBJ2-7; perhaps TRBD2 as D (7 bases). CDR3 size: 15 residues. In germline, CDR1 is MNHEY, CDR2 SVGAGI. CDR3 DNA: TGCGCCAGAAGGGGGGGGCTAGCGCCTGGCTACGAGCAGTACGTC. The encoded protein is CARRGGLAPGYEQYV.

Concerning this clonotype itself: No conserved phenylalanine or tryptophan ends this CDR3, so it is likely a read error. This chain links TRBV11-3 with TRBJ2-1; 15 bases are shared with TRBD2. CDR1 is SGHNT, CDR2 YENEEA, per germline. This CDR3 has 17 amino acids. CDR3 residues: CASSSGLAGGPYSEQFL. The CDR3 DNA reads TGTGCCAGCAGCTCGGGACTAGCGGGAGGACCCTACAGTGAGCAGTTCCTC.

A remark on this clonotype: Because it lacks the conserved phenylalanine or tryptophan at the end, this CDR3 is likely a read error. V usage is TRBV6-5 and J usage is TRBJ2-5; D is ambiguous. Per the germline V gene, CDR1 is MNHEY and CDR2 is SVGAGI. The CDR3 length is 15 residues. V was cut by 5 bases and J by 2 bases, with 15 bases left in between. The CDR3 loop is CASSLDPLGQETQYL. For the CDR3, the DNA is TGTGCCAGCAGTCTAGATCCCCTGGGGCAAGAGACCCAGTACCTC.

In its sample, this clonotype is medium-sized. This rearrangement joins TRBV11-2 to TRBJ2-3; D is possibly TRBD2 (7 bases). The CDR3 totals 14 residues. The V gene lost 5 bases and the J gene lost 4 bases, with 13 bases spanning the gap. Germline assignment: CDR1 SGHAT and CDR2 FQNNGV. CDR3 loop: CASSPRGAADTQYF. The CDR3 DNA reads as TGTGCCAGCAGCCCTCGGGGGGCGGCAGATACGCAGTATTTT.